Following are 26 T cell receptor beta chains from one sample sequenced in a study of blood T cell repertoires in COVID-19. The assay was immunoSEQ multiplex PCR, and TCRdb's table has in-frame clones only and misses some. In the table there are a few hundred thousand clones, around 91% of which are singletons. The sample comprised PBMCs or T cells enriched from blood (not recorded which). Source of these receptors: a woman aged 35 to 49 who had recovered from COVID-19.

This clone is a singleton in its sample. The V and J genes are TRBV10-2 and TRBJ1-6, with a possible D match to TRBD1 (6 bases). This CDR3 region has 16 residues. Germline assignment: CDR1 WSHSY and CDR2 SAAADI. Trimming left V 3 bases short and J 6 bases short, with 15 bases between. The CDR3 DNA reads TGCGCCAGCAGTGATTTCTCGACAGGACCTAATTCACCCCTCCACTTT. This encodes CASSDFSTGPNSPLHF.

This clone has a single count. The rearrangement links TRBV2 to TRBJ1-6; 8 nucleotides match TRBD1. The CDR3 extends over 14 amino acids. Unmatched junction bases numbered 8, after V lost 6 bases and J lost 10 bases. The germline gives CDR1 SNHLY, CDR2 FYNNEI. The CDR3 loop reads CASRQTGEGSPLHF. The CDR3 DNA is TGTGCCAGCAGGCAGACAGGGGAGGGATCACCCCTCCACTTT.

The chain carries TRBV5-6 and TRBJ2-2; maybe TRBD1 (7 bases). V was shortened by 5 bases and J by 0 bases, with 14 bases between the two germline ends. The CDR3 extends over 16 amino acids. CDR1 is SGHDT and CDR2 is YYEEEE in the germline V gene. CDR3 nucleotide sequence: TGTGCCAGCAGTTTTTTCAGGGGGGCGAACACCGGGGAGCTGTTTTTT. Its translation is CASSFFRGANTGELFF. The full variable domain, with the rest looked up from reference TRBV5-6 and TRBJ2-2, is DAGVTQSPTHLIKTRGQQVTLRCSPKSGHDTVSWYQQALGQGPQFIFQYYEEEERQRGNFPDRFSGHQFPNYSSELNVNALLLGDSALYLCASSFFRGANTGELFFGEGSRLTVL.

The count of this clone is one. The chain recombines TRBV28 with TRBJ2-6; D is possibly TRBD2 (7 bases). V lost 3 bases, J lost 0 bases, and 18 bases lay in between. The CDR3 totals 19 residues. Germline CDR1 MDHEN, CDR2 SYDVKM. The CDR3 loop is CASSFHRGAFLSGANVLTF. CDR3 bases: TGTGCCAGCAGTTTTCACCGGGGGGCCTTTCTCTCTGGGGCCAACGTCCTGACTTTC.

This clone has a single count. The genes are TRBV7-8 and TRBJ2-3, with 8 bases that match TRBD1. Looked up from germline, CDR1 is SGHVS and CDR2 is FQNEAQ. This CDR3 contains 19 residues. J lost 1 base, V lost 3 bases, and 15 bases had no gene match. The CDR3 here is CASSFPLLETGARTDTQYF. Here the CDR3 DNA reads TGTGCCAGCAGCTTCCCCCTGCTTGAGACAGGGGCCCGCACAGATACGCAGTATTTT.

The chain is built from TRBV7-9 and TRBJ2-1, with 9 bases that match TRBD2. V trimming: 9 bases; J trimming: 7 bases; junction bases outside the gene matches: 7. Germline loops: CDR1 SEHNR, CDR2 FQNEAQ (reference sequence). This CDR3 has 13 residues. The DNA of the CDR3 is TGTGCCAGAGGGCTGGCGGGAGGGAATGAGCAGTTCTTC. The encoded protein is CARGLAGGNEQFF.

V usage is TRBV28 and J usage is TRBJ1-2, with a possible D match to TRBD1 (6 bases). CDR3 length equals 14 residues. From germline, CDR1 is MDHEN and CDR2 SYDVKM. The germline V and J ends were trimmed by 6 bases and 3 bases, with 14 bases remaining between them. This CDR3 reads CASRTTGIDYGYTF. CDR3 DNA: TGTGCCAGCAGGACCACAGGGATAGACTATGGCTACACCTTC.

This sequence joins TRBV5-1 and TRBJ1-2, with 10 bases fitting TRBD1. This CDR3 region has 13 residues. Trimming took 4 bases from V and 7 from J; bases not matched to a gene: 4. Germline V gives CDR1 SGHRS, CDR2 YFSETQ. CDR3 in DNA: TGCGCCAGCAGCATCGACAGGGGGCCTGGCTACACCTTC. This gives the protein CASSIDRGPGYTF.

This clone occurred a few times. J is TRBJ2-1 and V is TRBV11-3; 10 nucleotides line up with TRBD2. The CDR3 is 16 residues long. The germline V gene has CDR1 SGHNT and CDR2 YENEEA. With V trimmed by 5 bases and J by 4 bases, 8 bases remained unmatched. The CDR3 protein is CASSPPTSGLYNEQFF. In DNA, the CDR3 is TGTGCCAGCAGCCCACCGACTAGCGGGCTGTACAATGAGCAGTTCTTC.

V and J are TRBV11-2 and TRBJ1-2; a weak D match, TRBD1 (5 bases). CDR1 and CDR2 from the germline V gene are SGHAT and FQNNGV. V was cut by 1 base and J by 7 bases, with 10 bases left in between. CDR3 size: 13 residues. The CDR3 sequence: CASSLGGLAGYTF. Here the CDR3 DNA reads TGTGCCAGCAGCTTAGGGGGCCTGGCTGGCTACACCTTC. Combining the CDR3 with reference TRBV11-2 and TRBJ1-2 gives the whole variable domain EAGVAQSPRYKIIEKRQSVAFWCNPISGHATLYWYQQILGQGPKLLIQFQNNGVVDDSQLPKDRFSAERLKGVDSTLKIQPAKLEDSAVYLCASSLGGLAGYTFGSGTRLTVV.

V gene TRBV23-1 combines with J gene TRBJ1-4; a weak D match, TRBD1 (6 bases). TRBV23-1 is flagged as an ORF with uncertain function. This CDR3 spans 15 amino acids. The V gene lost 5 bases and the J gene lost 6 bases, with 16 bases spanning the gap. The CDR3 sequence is CASSSRTASYEKLFF. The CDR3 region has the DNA TGCGCCAGCAGTTCTCGGACAGCCTCGTATGAAAAACTGTTTTTT.

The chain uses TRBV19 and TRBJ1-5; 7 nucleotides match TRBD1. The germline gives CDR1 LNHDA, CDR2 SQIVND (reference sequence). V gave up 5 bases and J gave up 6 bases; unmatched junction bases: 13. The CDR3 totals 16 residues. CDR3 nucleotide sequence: TGTGCCAGTAGTGTGGGGACAGCCTCCCGGACTCAGCCCCAGCATTTT. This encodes CASSVGTASRTQPQHF.

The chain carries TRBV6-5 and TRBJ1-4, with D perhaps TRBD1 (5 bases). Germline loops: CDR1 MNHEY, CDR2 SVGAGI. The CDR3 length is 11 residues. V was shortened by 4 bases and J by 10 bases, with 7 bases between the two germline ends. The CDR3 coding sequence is TGTGCCAGCAGTTTCGACAGAAAACTGTTTTTT. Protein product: CASSFDRKLFF.

CDR3 coding DNA: TGTGCCAGCAGCCTAGGGACAGGGGCGGATGAAGCTTTCTTT. It specifies CASSLGTGADEAFF. The chain couples TRBV11-3 to TRBJ1-1, with 10 bases lining up with TRBD1. CDR1 is SGHNT, CDR2 YENEEA, per germline. CDR3 length: 14 residues. The J segment lost 7 bases and the V segment lost 5 bases, leaving 7 bases of the junction unmatched.

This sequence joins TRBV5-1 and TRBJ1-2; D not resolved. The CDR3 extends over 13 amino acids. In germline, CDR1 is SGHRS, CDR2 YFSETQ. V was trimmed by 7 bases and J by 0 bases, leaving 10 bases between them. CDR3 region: CASSDGANYGYTF. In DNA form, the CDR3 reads TGCGCCAGCTCTGACGGAGCTAACTATGGCTACACCTTC.

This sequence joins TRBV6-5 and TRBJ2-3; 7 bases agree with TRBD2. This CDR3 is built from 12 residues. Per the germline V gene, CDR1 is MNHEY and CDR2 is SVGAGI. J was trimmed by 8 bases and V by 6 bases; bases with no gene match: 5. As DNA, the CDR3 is TGTGCCAGCAGGACTAGCCCGGGTACGCAGTATTTT. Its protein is CASRTSPGTQYF.

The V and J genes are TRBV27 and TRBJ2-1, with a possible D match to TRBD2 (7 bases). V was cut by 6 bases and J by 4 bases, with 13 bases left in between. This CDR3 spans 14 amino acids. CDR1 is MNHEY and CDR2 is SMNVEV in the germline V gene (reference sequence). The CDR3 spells CASRVGGLYNEQFF. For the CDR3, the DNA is TGTGCCAGCAGGGTGGGGGGGCTATACAATGAGCAGTTCTTC.

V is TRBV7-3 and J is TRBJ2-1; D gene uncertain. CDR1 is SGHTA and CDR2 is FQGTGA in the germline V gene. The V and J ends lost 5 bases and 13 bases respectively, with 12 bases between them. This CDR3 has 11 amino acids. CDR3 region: CASSSSGRQFF. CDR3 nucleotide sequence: TGTGCCAGCAGCAGCTCAGGAAGACAGTTCTTC.

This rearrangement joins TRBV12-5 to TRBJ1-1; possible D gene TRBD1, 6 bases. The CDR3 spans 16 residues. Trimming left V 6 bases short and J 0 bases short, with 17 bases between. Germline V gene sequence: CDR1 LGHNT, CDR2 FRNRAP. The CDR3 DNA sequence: TGTGCTAGTGGCGGTCAACCAGGGGTACTGAACACTGAAGCTTTCTTT. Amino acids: CASGGQPGVLNTEAFF.

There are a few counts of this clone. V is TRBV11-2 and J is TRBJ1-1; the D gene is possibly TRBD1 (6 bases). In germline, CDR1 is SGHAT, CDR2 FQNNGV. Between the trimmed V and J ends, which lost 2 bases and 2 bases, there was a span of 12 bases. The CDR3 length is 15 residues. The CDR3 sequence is CASSLLTGQNTEAFF. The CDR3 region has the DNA TGTGCCAGCAGCTTACTAACGGGACAAAACACTGAAGCTTTCTTT.

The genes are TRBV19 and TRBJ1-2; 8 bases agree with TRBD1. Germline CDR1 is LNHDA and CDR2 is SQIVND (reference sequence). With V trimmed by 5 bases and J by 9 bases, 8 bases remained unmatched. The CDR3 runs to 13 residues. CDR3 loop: CASSPGQGWSYTF. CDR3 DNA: TGTGCCAGTAGTCCTGGACAGGGCTGGAGCTACACCTTC.

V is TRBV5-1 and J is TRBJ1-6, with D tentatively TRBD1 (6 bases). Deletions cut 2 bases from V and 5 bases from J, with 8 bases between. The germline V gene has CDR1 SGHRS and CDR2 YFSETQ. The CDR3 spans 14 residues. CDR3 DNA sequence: TGCGCCAGCAGCTTTGAGGGGGATAATTCACCCCTCCACTTT. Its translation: CASSFEGDNSPLHF.

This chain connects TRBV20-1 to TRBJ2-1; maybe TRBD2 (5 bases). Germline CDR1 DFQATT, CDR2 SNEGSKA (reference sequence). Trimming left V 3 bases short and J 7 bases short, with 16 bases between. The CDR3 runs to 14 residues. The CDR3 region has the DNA TGCAGTGCTAGTCCCCCTGGACTCTCAAATGAGCAGTTCTTC. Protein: CSASPPGLSNEQFF.

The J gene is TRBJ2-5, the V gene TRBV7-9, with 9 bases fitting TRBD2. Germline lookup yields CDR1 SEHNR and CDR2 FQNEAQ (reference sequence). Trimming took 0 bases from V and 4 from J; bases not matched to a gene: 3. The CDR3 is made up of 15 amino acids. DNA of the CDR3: TGTGCCAGCAGCTTAGCGCTAGCGGGGACAGAGACCCAGTACTTC. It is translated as CASSLALAGTETQYF.

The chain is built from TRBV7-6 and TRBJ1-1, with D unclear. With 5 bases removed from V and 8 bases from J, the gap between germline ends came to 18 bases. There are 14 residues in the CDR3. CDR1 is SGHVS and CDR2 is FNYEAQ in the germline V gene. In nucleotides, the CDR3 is TGTGCCAGCAGCCCCCTTTTTTATAGCAGAGAAGCTTTCTTT. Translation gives CASSPLFYSREAFF.

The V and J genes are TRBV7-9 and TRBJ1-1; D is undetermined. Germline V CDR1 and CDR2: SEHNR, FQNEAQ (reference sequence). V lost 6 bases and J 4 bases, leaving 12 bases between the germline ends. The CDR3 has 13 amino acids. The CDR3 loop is CASRLTEGTEAFF. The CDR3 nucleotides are TGTGCCAGCAGACTGACGGAGGGCACTGAAGCTTTCTTT.